These 16 T cell receptor beta chains share one sample of origin, sequenced in a study of blood T cell repertoires in COVID-19. Some clones are missing from TCRdb's copy, which holds only in-frame ones; the method was immunoSEQ multiplex PCR. Of roughly 340,000 clones listed, about 93% were seen once; the top ten hold around 3.5%. Sequenced: peripheral blood. The receptors stem from a young woman who had recovered from COVID-19.

The chain recombines TRBV30 with TRBJ2-4; 7 positions match TRBD2. This CDR3 contains 12 residues. Germline V lookup: CDR1 GTSNPN, CDR2 SVGIG (reference sequence). V dropped 8 bases and J dropped 9; count of bases not matched to a gene: 10. CDR3 coding DNA: TGTGCCGGCAACCTAGGGGAGGGCATTCAGTACTTC. Protein: CAGNLGEGIQYF.

J is TRBJ1-5 and V is TRBV27; 7 bases align to TRBD1. Germline V gene data show CDR1 as MNHEY and CDR2 as SMNVEV (reference sequence). The CDR3 has 14 amino acids. Trimming cost V 1 base and J 5 bases; bases outside gene matches: 2. CDR3 nucleotides: TGTGCCAGCAGTTTATGGGACAGCTATCAGCCCCAGCATTTT. Translated, it gives CASSLWDSYQPQHF.

The V gene is TRBV3-1 (or the pseudogene TRBV3-2), the J gene TRBJ2-7, with 10 bases aligning to TRBD2. This CDR3 region has 17 residues. The germline CDR1 and CDR2 sequences are LGHDT and YNNKEL (reference sequence). Trimming took 0 bases from V and 7 from J; bases not matched to a gene: 12. The CDR3 nucleotides read TGTGCCAGCAGCCAAGATGGTTACAGCGGGAGGGAAAGGGAGCAGTACGTC. It specifies CASSQDGYSGREREQYV.

V usage is TRBV5-1 and J usage is TRBJ1-5; TRBD1 might be the D (5 bases). The V end lost 4 bases, the J end lost 5 bases, and 16 bases lay between the germline ends. Germline V CDR1 and CDR2: SGHRS, YFSETQ. The CDR3 is 15 amino acids. The CDR3 is CASSPGAGLDQPQHF. CDR3 nucleotides: TGCGCCAGCAGCCCGGGTGCAGGGCTCGATCAGCCCCAGCATTTT.

A word on this clone: Additional DNA sequences in this sample encode the identical CDR3. This chain links TRBV24-1 with TRBJ2-2; TRBD1 agrees at 9 bases. Losses at the gene ends were 4 bases for V and 4 bases for J; bases not matched to a gene: 6. Germline V gene lookup returns CDR1 KGHDR and CDR2 SFDVKD. This CDR3 contains 16 residues. CDR3 region: CATSDPGTGTTGELFF. The CDR3 DNA follows: TGTGCCACCAGTGACCCCGGGACAGGGACCACCGGGGAGCTGTTTTTT.

The J gene is TRBJ1-1, the V gene TRBV7-2; D uncertain. Trimming took off 5 bases at V and 5 bases at J, with 15 bases between the two ends. CDR1 SGHTA and CDR2 FQGNSA come from the germline V gene. The CDR3 covers 14 residues. The CDR3, as DNA: TGTGCCAGCAGCCTAAGCAGGTCGGGGACTGAAGCTTTCTTT. Translation gives CASSLSRSGTEAFF.

The chain employs TRBV7-2 and TRBJ1-6; the D is unclear. The CDR3 length is 15 residues. Deletions cut 1 base from V and 9 bases from J, with 13 bases between. Germline V gene lookup returns CDR1 SGHTA and CDR2 FQGNSA. The CDR3 reads CASSLESLAGSPLHF. The CDR3 DNA reads as TGTGCCAGCAGCTTAGAGAGTCTTGCGGGTTCACCCCTCCACTTT.

The V call is TRBV10-3, the J call TRBJ2-3; D gene uncertain. Germline CDR1 and CDR2: ENHRY and SYGVKD. V gave up 1 base and J gave up 3 bases, with 8 bases separating them. This CDR3 region has 14 residues. In nucleotides, the CDR3 is TGTGCCATCAGTGAGTTCCACGGTACAGATACGCAGTATTTT. It yields the protein CAISEFHGTDTQYF.

This chain joins TRBV27 and TRBJ1-1; perhaps TRBD1 as D (5 bases). The CDR3 length is 14 residues. Trimming left V 6 bases short and J 0 bases short, with 11 bases between. Germline V lookup: CDR1 MNHEY, CDR2 SMNVEV (reference sequence). Written as DNA, the CDR3 is TGTGCCAGCAGCAGACAGACAGTGAACACTGAAGCTTTCTTT. Protein: CASSRQTVNTEAFF.

The J gene is TRBJ2-1, the V gene TRBV29-1, with 11 bases that match TRBD2. The CDR3 spans 15 residues. V lost 6 bases, J lost 5 bases, and 9 bases stayed unmatched. Germline CDR1 and CDR2: SQVTM and ANQGSEA. CDR3 DNA sequence: TGCAGCGTGGGACTGGGACTAGCGGATGACAATGAGCAGTTCTTC. Encoded protein: CSVGLGLADDNEQFF.

The chain recombines TRBV11-3 with TRBJ2-1; TRBD2 matches 9 bases. The CDR3 is 13 amino acids. Per germline, CDR1 SGHNT and CDR2 YENEEA. The junction had 4 bases not matched to a gene; V was cut back by 5 bases and J by 8 bases. The CDR3 loop is CASSGSGSYEQFF. CDR3 sequence (DNA): TGTGCCAGCAGCGGTAGCGGGAGTTATGAGCAGTTCTTC.

The chain recombines TRBV4-3 with TRBJ2-1; no firm D call. Trimming cost V 1 base and J 0 bases, with 13 bases left between them. This CDR3 region has 17 residues. The germline gives CDR1 LGHNA, CDR2 YSLEER. Written as DNA, the CDR3 is TGCGCCAGCAGCCAAGTCCTGGGCCCGAGCTCCTACAATGAGCAGTTCTTC. Protein sequence: CASSQVLGPSSYNEQFF.

As regards this clone: Distinct nucleotide sequences in the sample also encode this CDR3. V is TRBV5-1 and J is TRBJ1-4, with 8 bases aligning to TRBD1. Germline loops: CDR1 SGHRS, CDR2 YFSETQ. After removal of 4 bases from V and 8 bases from J, the junction contained 7 bases not matched to a gene. The CDR3 sequence is 14 residues long. The CDR3 protein is CASSSGQGREKLFF. The CDR3 coding sequence is TGCGCCAGCAGCAGCGGACAGGGACGGGAAAAACTGTTTTTT.

With respect to this clone: Other nucleotide sequences in the sample specify the same CDR3. The chain recombines TRBV5-4 with TRBJ2-1, with TRBD2 matching 10 bases. Germline-derived CDR1 and CDR2 are SGHNT and YYREEE (reference sequence). V shed 1 base, J shed 5 bases, and the junction held 3 bases outside the gene matches. The CDR3 totals 15 residues. The CDR3 DNA follows: TGTGCCAGCAGCTTGAGGACTAGCGGTAACAATGAGCAGTTCTTC. This codes for CASSLRTSGNNEQFF.

V is TRBV4-3 and J is TRBJ2-1; maybe TRBD2 (6 bases). CDR3 length equals 18 residues. Germline V gene lookup returns CDR1 LGHNA and CDR2 YSLEER. The V end was cut by 0 bases, the J end by 4 bases, with 19 bases between. The CDR3, as DNA: TGCGCCAGCAGCCAAGACCCTTGGAAGGGCGCGGGATACAATGAGCAGTTCTTC. Translating it yields CASSQDPWKGAGYNEQFF.

This clone was picked up one time. The DNA of the CDR3 is TGCGCCAGCAGTTACTCGCAGGGGCAGGGAGATACGCAGTATTTT. Its protein is CASSYSQGQGDTQYF. The rearrangement joins TRBV4-1 to TRBJ2-3, with D possibly being TRBD1 (6 bases). Germline lookup yields CDR1 MGHRA and CDR2 YSYEKL. V was clipped by 6 bases and J by 5 bases, with 18 bases between them. This CDR3 comprises 15 residues.